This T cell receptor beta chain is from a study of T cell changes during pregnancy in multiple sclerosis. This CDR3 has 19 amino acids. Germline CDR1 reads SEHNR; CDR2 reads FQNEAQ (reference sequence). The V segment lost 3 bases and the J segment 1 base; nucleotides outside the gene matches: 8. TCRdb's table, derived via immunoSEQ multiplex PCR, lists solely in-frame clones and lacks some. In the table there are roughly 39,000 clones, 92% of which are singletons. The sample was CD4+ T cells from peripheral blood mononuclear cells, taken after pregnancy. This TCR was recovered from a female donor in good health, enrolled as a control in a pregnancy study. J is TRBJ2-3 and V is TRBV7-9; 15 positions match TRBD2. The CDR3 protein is CASSFLRTSGRAGTDTQYF. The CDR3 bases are TGTGCCAGCAGCTTCCTCAGGACTAGCGGGAGGGCCGGCACAGATACGCAGTATTTT.